This T cell receptor (beta chain) was profiled in a study of beta chain features in type 1 diabetes (dated by TCRdb to the late 2010s). About the full investigation: Patients and healthy donors did not differ in mean age, gender distribution, total cell number or subset yield. A total of 85 million to 140 million sorted cells were examined across all samples, and a strong correlation was observed between cell number per subset and RNA yield. The study compared TCRB repertoires of sorted circulating CD4+ T cell subsets between recently diagnosed type 1 diabetes patients and matched healthy donors. Naive and central memory subsets were obtained from all 30 or so donors, but regulatory and stem cell-like memory subsets were isolated from only 8 patients and roughly eight healthy donors.

CDR1 and CDR2, looked up from the germline V gene, are MGHDK and SYGVNS. Clipping removes 6 bases from V and 3 bases from J, with 2 as the unmatched junction base count. The cysteine opens and the phenylalanine closes a CDR3 of 12 amino acids. The CDR3 DNA has 36 bases and is translated from base 1. Summary of the overall study and its limitations: Because cDNA was sequenced instead of genomic DNA, activated cells with high expression could be over-represented, although the groups did not differ in activation or CD3 levels. Naive, central memory and regulatory TCRB repertoires appeared more similar among patients than among healthy donors. PCR may preferentially amplify shorter templates, but because patient and control samples were amplified and corrected together, any resulting skew would affect both groups equally. In all four CD4+ subsets, TCRB CDR3 length was moderately but significantly shorter in type 1 diabetes patients. At VDJ recombination sites, type 1 diabetes patients had fewer insertions and more deleted nucleotides, which implies abnormalities in thymic rearrangement. Because small numbers of individuals were included in the HLA sub-analyses, any influence of HLA type on TCRB rearrangement was left unresolved.

A word on this clone: The antigen it recognizes is unknown. Base quality data are lacking; no much larger clone is found one base away.

Each donor gave one peripheral blood draw, around 100 mL on average, collected into heparinised tubes. A BD FACSAria II was used to sort naive, central memory, regulatory and stem cell-like memory CD4+ T cells with a panel that included CD45RO, CCR7, CD25, CD127, CD95 and CD27. A purity above 95% was achieved for all sorted populations. PBMCs were isolated immediately by Lymphoprep density gradient centrifugation and stained directly without culture. So that batch effects would be minimized, each experiment stained and sorted samples in pairs, pairing one healthy donor with one patient. All of the isolated RNA was reverse transcribed with the High Capacity cDNA Reverse Transcription Kit, so expressed TCRB transcripts were sequenced. Deep immunoSEQ sequencing was performed on naive, central memory and regulatory T cell samples, with an average of about 3.6 million total reads per sample. Sorted cells were lysed in RLT buffer and RNA was extracted with DNase-treated RNeasy Micro or Mini kits, depending on cell number. Each cell subset was processed on its own to prevent cross-contamination, while patient and healthy donor samples were processed together. The immunoSEQ multiplex PCR was used to amplify TCRB sequences from cDNA, yielding 87-bp fragments that span the CDR3 region. Amplicons were sequenced on the Illumina HiSeq platform. In the source study's methods: PCR bias was corrected computationally using synthetic template baselines, and reads within Hamming distance 2 were collapsed, with unmergeable singletons discarded. Reads were aligned to IMGT to assign V, D and J genes, CDR3 length, and insertions or deletions at six rearrangement sites. Within each subset, clonotype counts were normalized to sorted cell number, after which true diversity and Gini coefficients were computed with the tcR R package. The overlap coefficient, calculated on TCRB nucleotide sequences, was used to quantify repertoire sharing. Sourced from immuneACCESS, this table was stored by TCRdb with only in-frame sequences that have V and J called. A share of the clones is absent; for the studies checked, an unresolved V gene accounts for under half, and the remainder has no known explanation. The V and J calls and clone size come from that table; D and trimming were worked out from the DNA. A total of roughly 180,000 clones appear in this sample, 13% of them only once. Less than 0.7% of the sample rests with the top ten.

The chain couples TRBV25-1 to TRBJ2-7, with TRBD1 matching 7 junction bases. The sequence was collected from a woman younger than 35 in good health. The sequenced sample was central memory CD4+ T cells from blood. The CDR3 protein is CASRDRFYEQYF. The DNA sequence is TGTGCCAGCAGGGACAGGTTCTACGAGCAGTACTTC.